This TCR delta chain was observed in a study of γδ T cells in repeated Plasmodium falciparum infection. About the research overall: The natural-infection arm compared Malian children under seasonal malaria with matched Australian children. Donors had four controlled P. falciparum NF54 infections over about 640 days. Study-wide points: Vgamma9/Vdelta2+ T cells showed a stable polyclonal repertoire with shared TCRgamma sequences.

Germline-derived CDR1 and CDR2 are TSWWSYY and QGS. The CDR3 covers 23 residues. This clone was seen many times. Its antigen is as yet unknown. This could be a read error, since a much larger clone is one nucleotide away. This specimen includes other DNA sequences encoding the same CDR3. Each sorted gammadelta sample had TRG and TRD chains sequenced. TCRdb re-called clones from the multiplex PCR reads via CATT. Altogether 90,000 or so delta-chain clones are present, 0.8% to 1% being singletons, with the ten largest covering roughly 9.5%. Flow sorting of PBMC yielded separate Vgamma9/Vdelta2+ and Vdelta2-negative gammadelta T cell populations for bulk repertoire analysis.

The receptor was isolated from a pool of human donors (malaria-infected and uninfected, not separated). The material sequenced was gamma-delta T cells from blood. The chain recombines TRDV1 with TRDJ1; 8 bases are shared with TRDD3. CDR3 DNA: TGTGCTCTTGGGGAACTAGAAGGTCCTACGTATGCTAACTGGGGGGAGTACACCGATAAGCTCATCTTT. Its translation is CALGELEGPTYANWGEYTDKLIF.